The source of this T cell receptor beta chain is a study of radiotherapy plus CTLA-4 blockade in lung cancer. Trimming took off 7 bases at V and 1 base at J, with 14 bases between the two ends. Germline V CDR1 and CDR2: LNHDA, SQIVND (reference sequence). The CDR3 totals 15 residues. The protocol was immunoSEQ multiplex PCR, while the TCRdb copy is restricted to in-frame clones and leaves out a portion. The sample lists tens of thousands of clones, roughly 86% seen once, with roughly a sixth in the top ten. The V and J genes are TRBV19 and TRBJ2-1; a possible D gene is TRBD2 (6 bases). This clonotype originated in a human donor with non-small cell lung cancer that progressed on radiotherapy plus ipilimumab. The specimen comprised peripheral blood, sampled from a patient treated with radiotherapy plus ipilimumab. The CDR3 nucleotides are TGTGCCAGTAATAACGAGGGACTTTCCTACAATGAGCAGTTCTTC. Translating it yields CASNNEGLSYNEQFF.